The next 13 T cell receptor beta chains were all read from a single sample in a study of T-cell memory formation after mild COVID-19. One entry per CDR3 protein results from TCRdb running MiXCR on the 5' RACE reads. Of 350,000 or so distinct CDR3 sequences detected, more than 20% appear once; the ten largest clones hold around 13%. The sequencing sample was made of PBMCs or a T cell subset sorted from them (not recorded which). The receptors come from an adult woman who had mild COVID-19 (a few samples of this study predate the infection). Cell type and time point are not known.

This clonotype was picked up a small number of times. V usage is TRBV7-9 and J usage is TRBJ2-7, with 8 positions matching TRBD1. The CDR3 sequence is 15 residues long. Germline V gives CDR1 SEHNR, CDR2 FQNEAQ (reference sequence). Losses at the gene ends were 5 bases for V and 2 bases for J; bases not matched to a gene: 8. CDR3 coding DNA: TGTGCCAGCAGCGTCAGAGACAGGGGAGCCTACGAGCAGTACTTC. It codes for CASSVRDRGAYEQYF.

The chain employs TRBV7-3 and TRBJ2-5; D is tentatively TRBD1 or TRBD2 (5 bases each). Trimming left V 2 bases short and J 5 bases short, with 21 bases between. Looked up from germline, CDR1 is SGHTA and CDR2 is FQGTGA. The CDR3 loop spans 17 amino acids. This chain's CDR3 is CASSLGSGPGGVETQYF. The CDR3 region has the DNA TGTGCCAGCAGCTTAGGGTCGGGACCGGGTGGGGTTGAGACCCAGTACTTC.

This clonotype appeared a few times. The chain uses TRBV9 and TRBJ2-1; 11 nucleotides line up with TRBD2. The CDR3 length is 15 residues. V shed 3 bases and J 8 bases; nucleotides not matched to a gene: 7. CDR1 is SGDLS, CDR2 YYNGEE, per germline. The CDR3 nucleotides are TGTGCCAGCAGCGAGACTAGCGGGGTGCGATATGAGCAGTTCTTC. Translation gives CASSETSGVRYEQFF.

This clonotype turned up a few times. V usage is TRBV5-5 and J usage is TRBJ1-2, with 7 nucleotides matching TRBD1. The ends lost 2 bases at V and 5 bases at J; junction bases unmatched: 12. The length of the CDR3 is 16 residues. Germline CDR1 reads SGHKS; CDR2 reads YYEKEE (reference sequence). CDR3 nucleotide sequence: TGTGCCAGCAGCTTTCAACCCGAGACAGGGTTTTATGGCTACACCTTC. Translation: CASSFQPETGFYGYTF.

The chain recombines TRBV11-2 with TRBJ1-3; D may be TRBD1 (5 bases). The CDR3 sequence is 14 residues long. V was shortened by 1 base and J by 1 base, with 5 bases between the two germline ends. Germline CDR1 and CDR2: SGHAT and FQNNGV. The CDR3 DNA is TGTGCCAGCAGCTTAGCAGGGTCTGGAAACACCATATATTTT. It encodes CASSLAGSGNTIYF.

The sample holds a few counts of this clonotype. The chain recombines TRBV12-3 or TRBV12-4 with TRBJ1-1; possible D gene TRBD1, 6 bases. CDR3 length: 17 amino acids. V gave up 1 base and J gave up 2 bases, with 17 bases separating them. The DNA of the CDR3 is TGTGCCAGCAGTTTAGGGGTTTCGGGGGCGCTTAACACTGAAGCTTTCTTT. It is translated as CASSLGVSGALNTEAFF.

The CDR3 protein is CSASWPNEQFF. The DNA for the CDR3 is TGCAGTGCCTCATGGCCCAATGAGCAGTTCTTC. The chain is built from TRBV20-1 and TRBJ2-1; D gene ambiguous. V was trimmed by 6 bases and J by 6 bases, leaving 9 bases between them. Germline CDR1 and CDR2: DFQATT and SNEGSKA (reference sequence). The CDR3 spans 11 residues.

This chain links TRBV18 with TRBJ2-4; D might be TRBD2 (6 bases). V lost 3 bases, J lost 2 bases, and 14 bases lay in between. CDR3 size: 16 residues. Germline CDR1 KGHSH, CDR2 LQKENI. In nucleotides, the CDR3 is TGTGCCAGCTCACCTGGTACGGAGGGAACCAAAAACATTCAGTACTTC. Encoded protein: CASSPGTEGTKNIQYF.

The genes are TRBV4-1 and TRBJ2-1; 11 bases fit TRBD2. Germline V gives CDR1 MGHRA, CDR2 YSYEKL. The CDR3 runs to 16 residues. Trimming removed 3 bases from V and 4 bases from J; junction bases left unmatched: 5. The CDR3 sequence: CASSQAGTSGYNEQFF. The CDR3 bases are TGCGCCAGCAGCCAGGCCGGGACTAGCGGTTACAATGAGCAGTTCTTC.

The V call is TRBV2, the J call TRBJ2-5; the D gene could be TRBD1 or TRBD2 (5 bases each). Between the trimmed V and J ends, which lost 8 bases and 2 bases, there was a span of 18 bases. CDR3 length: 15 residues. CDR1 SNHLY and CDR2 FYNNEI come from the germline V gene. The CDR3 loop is CASLTYWGSQETQYF. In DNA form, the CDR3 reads TGTGCCAGCTTGACTTACTGGGGGAGTCAAGAGACCCAGTACTTC. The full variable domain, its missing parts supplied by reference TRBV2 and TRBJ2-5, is EPEVTQTPSHQVTQMGQEVILRCVPISNHLYFYWYRQILGQKVEFLVSFYNNEISEKSEIFDDQFSVERPDGSNFTLKIRSTKLEDSAMYFCASLTYWGSQETQYFGPGTRLLVL.

Written as DNA, the CDR3 is TGCAGCGAAAAACTAGCGGGAGCGTTCGATGAGCAGTTCTTC. Its protein product is CSEKLAGAFDEQFF. The chain links TRBV29-1 to TRBJ2-1; 11 bases map to TRBD2. The CDR3 is 14 residues long. V lost 7 bases to trimming and J lost 8 bases; unmatched junction nucleotides: 10. Germline V gene lookup returns CDR1 SQVTM and CDR2 ANQGSEA.

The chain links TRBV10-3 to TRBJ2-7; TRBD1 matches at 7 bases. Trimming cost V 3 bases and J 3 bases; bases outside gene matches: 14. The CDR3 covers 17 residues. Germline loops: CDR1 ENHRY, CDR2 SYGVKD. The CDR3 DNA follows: TGTGCCATCAGTGAACGGCCGCCGGACAGGATAGACTACGAGCAGTACTTC. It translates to CAISERPPDRIDYEQYF.

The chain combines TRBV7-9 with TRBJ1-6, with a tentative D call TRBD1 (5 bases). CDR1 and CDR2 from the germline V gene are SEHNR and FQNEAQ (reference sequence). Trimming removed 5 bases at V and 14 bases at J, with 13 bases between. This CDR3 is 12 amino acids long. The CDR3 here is CASSHRDLSLHF. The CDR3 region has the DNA TGTGCCAGCAGCCATCGGGACCTGTCCCTCCACTTT.